These 5 T cell receptor beta chains came from one sample sequenced in a study of shared clonotypes between healthy human individuals. Libraries were prepared by immunoSEQ multiplex PCR; TCRdb keeps only in-frame clonotypes and omits some of them. The table lists millions of clones, roughly nine tenths of them singletons, with over 0.12% in the top ten. Sequencing was carried out using naive CD4+ T cells sorted from blood. The subset denotes: CD45RA+ positively selected. These receptors all stem from a man aged 18 to 30 in good health.

The CDR3: CSAAIPNEQFF. CDR3 nucleotides: TGCAGTGCCGCTATTCCCAATGAGCAGTTCTTC. The chain carries TRBV20-1 and TRBJ2-1, with no clear D. Germline V CDR1 and CDR2: DFQATT, SNEGSKA (reference sequence). The CDR3 contains 11 residues. V was clipped by 6 bases and J by 6 bases, with 9 bases between them.

This chain uses TRBV29-1 with TRBJ2-3; D possibly matches TRBD1 or TRBD2 (5 bases each). V was shortened by 2 bases and J by 0 bases, with 12 bases between the two germline ends. Germline assignment: CDR1 SQVTM and CDR2 ANQGSEA. CDR3 length: 15 amino acids. CDR3 residues: CSVESGTTSTDTQYF. In DNA form, the CDR3 reads TGCAGCGTTGAATCCGGGACGACTAGCACAGATACGCAGTATTTT.

About this clone: Distinct nucleotide sequences in the sample also encode this CDR3. DNA of the CDR3: TGCGCCAGCAGCTTGGTTGGGGGAGTCTCCTACAATGAGCAGTTCTTC. Amino acids: CASSLVGGVSYNEQFF. The chain links TRBV5-1 to TRBJ2-1; D assignment may be TRBD1 or TRBD2 (5 bases each). Between the trimmed V and J ends, which lost 0 bases and 0 bases, there was a span of 10 bases. Germline V gives CDR1 SGHRS, CDR2 YFSETQ. The CDR3 covers 16 residues. Complete variable domain (other parts from reference TRBV5-1 and TRBJ2-1): KAGVTQTPRYLIKTRGQQVTLSCSPISGHRSVSWYQQTPGQGLQFLFEYFSETQRNKGNFPGRFSGRQFSNSRSEMNVSTLELGDSALYLCASSLVGGVSYNEQFFGPGTRLTVL.

The chain recombines TRBV7-8 with TRBJ1-2; no firm D call. This CDR3 is built from 13 residues. Germline loops: CDR1 SGHVS, CDR2 FQNEAQ. Trimming took 1 base from V and 5 from J, leaving 8 bases between them. The CDR3 DNA reads TGTGCCAGCAGCTTAGTAGCAGATTATGGCTACACCTTC. Protein: CASSLVADYGYTF.

This sequence joins TRBV30 and TRBJ2-7, with D possibly matching TRBD1 (5 bases). CDR3 length equals 12 residues. Germline loops: CDR1 GTSNPN, CDR2 SVGIG (reference sequence). V lost 0 bases, J lost 6 bases, and 9 bases lay in between. The CDR3: CAWSVQVSEQYF. CDR3 DNA: TGTGCCTGGAGTGTACAGGTCTCCGAGCAGTACTTC.